This TCR beta chain appears in the sequencing data of a study of blood T cell repertoires in COVID-19 (dated by TCRdb to 2018 to 2020). Regarding the study in general: Samples covering the acute and convalescent phases of COVID-19 were provided by collaborators in the United States, Italy and Spain. The prospective study material was composed of cDNA or gDNA derived from T cells, B-cell-depleted T cells, or PBMCs. The sample metadata nearly always contained a de-identified subject ID, COVID-19 status, age in years and sex. Deeply sampled blood TCRbeta repertoires from subjects exposed to, actively infected with, or recovered from COVID-19 were included in the dataset. Samples came from the ongoing ImmuneRACE study (first 160 participants) plus 1,254 subjects from 6 global collaborators. Where available, HLA class I and class II types were taken from metadata supplied by the sample provider and were not determined by assay-based typing. A freely available public database, intended as a resource for researchers studying the immune response to SARS-CoV-2, is where the repertoires were released.

From a lookup of the germline V gene (reference sequence), CDR1 and CDR2 are LNHDA and SQIVND. V and J lose 3 bases and 1 base, and a span of 6 bases separates them. The CDR3 covers 14 residues, taking in both the cysteine and the phenylalanine. Just CDR3 DNA is preserved here, 42 bases in frame from base 1. TCRbeta CDR3 regions were amplified from genomic DNA by means of the immunoSEQ Assay, a bias-controlled multiplex PCR. As for how the authors treated the data: Within the assay, amplification of reference gene primers was used to estimate how many nucleated cells each sample contained. Sequence reads were collapsed and filtered to measure the absolute abundance of every unique TCRbeta CDR3 rearrangement. For each sample, productive Simpson clonality was calculated as the square root of Simpson's diversity index over productive rearrangements. TCRdb provides this immuneACCESS table in a form limited to in-frame rearrangements. Some clones are lacking; in checked studies, under half of them reflect an unresolved V gene, and why the rest are absent is not known. V, J and clone size reflect that table, while D and trimming were determined from the DNA. The sample has about 280,000 clones on record, around 85% of them singletons. The ten largest make up roughly 5.3% of the sample.

Collaborating institutions collected whole blood in K2EDTA tubes following their own protocols. For TCRbeta analysis, collaborators shipped samples in one of three forms: frozen whole blood, isolated PBMCs, or DNA extracted from either of those sample types. In regard to this clone: Its antigen has not been determined. Base-call qualities are not available, and no considerably larger clone is one nucleotide away.

Beyond this particular receptor, the publication reports: How much clinical and demographic metadata was included differed by source and by participant, and the metadata was provided uncurated.

The sequenced material came from peripheral blood. The receptor comes from a middle-aged man with active or convalescent COVID-19. This sequence uses TRBV19 and TRBJ2-2; the D gene remains uncertain. The CDR3 region: CASSIWQNTGELFF. The nucleotides are TGTGCCAGTAGTATCTGGCAGAACACCGGGGAGCTGTTTTTT.